The 10 T cell receptor beta chains in this list originate from one sample, sequenced in a study of T cells in Graves' hyperthyroidism and ophthalmopathy. RNA transcripts were the template for amplifying TCR beta CDR3 regions. First-round RT-PCR targeting the TCR CDR3 was performed with the HTBI primer set. From the multiplex PCR reads, TCRdb called clonotypes with MiXCR, one entry per CDR3 protein. In the table there are about 480,000 distinct CDR3 sequences, less than 25% of which are singletons. Sequenced material: blood. The receptor set was obtained from a woman aged 70-85 years with Graves' ophthalmopathy.

This clonotype has a count of ten or more. The chain carries TRBV29-1 and TRBJ2-1; maybe TRBD2 (6 bases). V dropped 4 bases and J dropped 0 bases, with 10 bases sitting between them. The CDR3 consists of 14 residues. CDR1 SQVTM and CDR2 ANQGSEA come from the germline V gene. CDR3 coding DNA: TGCAGCGTTGTCCGGGGGTCCTCCTACAATGAGCAGTTCTTC. Its translation is CSVVRGSSYNEQFF.

This chain uses TRBV7-9 with TRBJ1-1, with D maybe TRBD1 (6 bases). V gave up 5 bases and J gave up 0 bases, with 10 bases separating them. CDR3 length: 14 amino acids. The germline gives CDR1 SEHNR, CDR2 FQNEAQ (reference sequence). CDR3 residues: CASSEGQMNTEAFF. CDR3 DNA sequence: TGTGCCAGCAGCGAGGGACAAATGAACACTGAAGCTTTCTTT.

This clonotype appeared a few times. The chain recombines TRBV7-2 with TRBJ2-7, with D maybe TRBD1 (6 bases). Germline CDR1 reads SGHTA; CDR2 reads FQGNSA. Trimming stripped 1 base from V and 5 bases from J, with 15 bases between. The CDR3 length is 15 residues. The CDR3 DNA sequence: TGTGCCAGCAGCTTAGGGTCAGGGGCCTTCCACGAGCAGTACTTC. This gives the protein CASSLGSGAFHEQYF.

V is TRBV20-1 and J is TRBJ2-7; TRBD1 matches at 10 bases. The CDR3 runs to 13 residues. With 6 bases clipped from V and 6 bases from J, the junction kept 8 bases outside the gene matches. Germline values: CDR1 DFQATT, CDR2 SNEGSKA (reference sequence). The CDR3 here is CSAEGTGELEQYF. The CDR3 DNA reads TGCAGTGCCGAGGGGACAGGGGAGCTCGAGCAGTACTTC.

This chain's CDR3 is CASSQDVPGTETQYF. CDR3 coding DNA: TGTGCCAGCAGCCAAGATGTTCCAGGGACGGAGACCCAGTACTTC. This chain links TRBV3-1 with TRBJ2-5; tentatively, D is TRBD1 or TRBD2 (5 bases each). The V and J ends lost 0 bases and 5 bases respectively, with 13 bases between them. The CDR3 is 15 amino acids. Germline V gives CDR1 LGHDT, CDR2 YNNKEL (reference sequence).

This clonotype was seen ten or more times. The V call is TRBV30, the J call TRBJ1-1; TRBD1 might be the D (5 bases). The germline V gene has CDR1 GTSNPN and CDR2 SVGIG (reference sequence). Trimming shortened V by 0 bases and J by 3 bases, and 17 bases separated the two germline ends. CDR3 length equals 16 residues. The CDR3 region has the DNA TGTGCCTGGAGTGTGGTGCGAGGGGTTTATGACACTGAAGCTTTCTTT. Translated, it gives CAWSVVRGVYDTEAFF.

This clonotype was detected only a few times. This rearrangement joins TRBV4-2 to TRBJ1-2; D not resolved. The CDR3 contains 13 residues. Germline V lookup: CDR1 LGHNA, CDR2 YNFKEQ. Trimming took 0 bases from V and 8 from J, leaving 10 bases between them. The CDR3: CASSQDGTGGYTF. CDR3 sequence (DNA): TGTGCCAGCAGCCAAGATGGAACTGGGGGCTACACCTTC.

The sample holds a few counts of this clonotype. The V call is TRBV20-1, the J call TRBJ2-7, with 8 bases lining up with TRBD2. CDR3 length: 13 residues. The germline V gene has CDR1 DFQATT and CDR2 SNEGSKA (reference sequence). V shed 3 bases and J 3 bases; nucleotides not matched to a gene: 4. The CDR3 region is CSASNTSGYEQYF. The CDR3 nucleotides read TGCAGTGCTAGCAACACTAGCGGCTACGAGCAGTACTTC.

This clonotype turned up a few times. The rearrangement links TRBV28 to TRBJ2-5; a possible D gene is TRBD2 (7 bases). Between the trimmed V and J ends, which lost 0 bases and 5 bases, there was a span of 16 bases. The CDR3 has 16 residues. Per the germline V gene, CDR1 is MDHEN and CDR2 is SYDVKM. In DNA form, the CDR3 reads TGTGCCAGCAGTTTATGGAGGGGGGGCTGGGGGGAGACCCAGTACTTC. Encoded protein: CASSLWRGGWGETQYF.

This clonotype was counted many times. J is TRBJ1-5 and V is TRBV12-3 or TRBV12-4, with TRBD1 identical over 7 bases. The ends lost 10 bases at V and 0 bases at J; junction bases unmatched: 9. The CDR3 loop spans 15 amino acids. The chain's CDR3 is CATTGTENSNQPQHF. The CDR3 DNA sequence: TGTGCCACCACGGGGACAGAAAATAGCAATCAGCCCCAGCATTTT.